This TCR beta chain was captured in a study of T cell changes during pregnancy in multiple sclerosis. The CDR3 totals 15 residues. CDR1 is SGHTA, CDR2 FQGNSA, per germline. V lost 1 base and J lost 0, with 10 bases in between. TCRdb keeps only in-frame clones here, not all; method: immunoSEQ multiplex PCR. The table has about 77,000 clones, 89% seen once. The rearrangement links TRBV7-2 to TRBJ2-7; tentative D call: TRBD1 (6 bases). The starting material was peripheral blood, obtained before pregnancy. This receptor was taken from a female donor with multiple sclerosis, enrolled in a pregnancy study. CDR3 coding DNA: TGTGCCAGCAGCTTAGTCCCGGACAGCTCCTACGAGCAGTACTTC. Its protein is CASSLVPDSSYEQYF.